One sample yielded the 23 T cell receptor beta chains listed below, sequenced in a study of cytomegalovirus exposure and HLA in healthy donors. Sequenced by immunoSEQ multiplex PCR; TCRdb stores in-frame clones only, minus some. The sample lists 100,000 to 150,000 clones, 75% to 90% seen once, with about 2% in the top ten. Sample: PBMCs. Every receptor here comes from a woman in her late teens or twenties in good health and CMV-seronegative.

V usage is TRBV6-5 and J usage is TRBJ2-7; D perhaps matches TRBD2 (5 bases). Germline loops: CDR1 MNHEY, CDR2 SVGAGI. This CDR3 spans 10 amino acids. V lost 6 bases and J lost 7, with 7 bases in between. The CDR3 sequence: CASSWEEQYF. Written as DNA, the CDR3 is TGTGCCAGCAGCTGGGAGGAGCAGTACTTC.

In this sample, this clone turned up a few times. V and J are TRBV6-1 and TRBJ1-1; 9 bases match TRBD1. V shed 6 bases and J 8 bases; nucleotides not matched to a gene: 4. The length of the CDR3 is 12 residues. Germline CDR1 is MNHNS and CDR2 is SASEGT. CDR3 sequence reads: CASRDGTGEAFF. The CDR3 coding sequence is TGTGCCAGCAGGGATGGGACAGGGGAAGCTTTCTTT.

J is TRBJ1-1 and V is TRBV19; D is perhaps TRBD1 (5 bases). This CDR3 region has 14 residues. The germline V gene encodes CDR1 LNHDA and CDR2 SQIVND (reference sequence). V was pared by 3 bases and J by 4 bases, with 12 bases between. The chain's CDR3 is CASSIGTSGTEAFF. In nucleotides, the CDR3 is TGTGCCAGTAGTATTGGGACTTCCGGCACTGAAGCTTTCTTT.

The chain uses TRBV4-2 and TRBJ2-7; 7 bases map to TRBD1. Germline CDR1 is LGHNA and CDR2 is YNFKEQ. There are 15 residues in the CDR3. Germline trimming cut 0 bases from V and 4 bases from J; bases unmatched to any gene: 6. CDR3 loop: CASSQDMGQIYEQYF. The CDR3 DNA reads as TGTGCCAGCAGCCAAGATATGGGACAGATATACGAGCAGTACTTC.

This chain links TRBV10-3 with TRBJ1-2, with D perhaps TRBD1 (6 bases). This CDR3 region has 16 residues. V was trimmed by 0 bases and J by 3 bases, leaving 14 bases between them. Germline V gene data show CDR1 as ENHRY and CDR2 as SYGVKD. CDR3 sequence: CAISESQGLVDYGYTF. CDR3 DNA: TGTGCCATCAGTGAGTCACAGGGCTTGGTTGACTATGGCTACACCTTC.

This clone was detected a few times. The rearrangement joins TRBV6-5 to TRBJ2-7; possible D gene TRBD1, 5 bases. The ends were cut back, 5 bases at V and 1 base at J, with 12 bases in the middle. This CDR3 region has 14 residues. From germline, CDR1 is MNHEY and CDR2 SVGAGI. DNA of the CDR3: TGTGCCAGCAGTCGACCAGGGATTTCCTACGAGCAGTACTTC. Amino acids: CASSRPGISYEQYF.

In this sample, this clone turned up a few times. The genes are TRBV19 and TRBJ2-7; D not resolved. Trimming removed 4 bases from V and 6 bases from J, with 13 bases in between. The germline V gene has CDR1 LNHDA and CDR2 SQIVND (reference sequence). The CDR3 has 13 amino acids. CDR3 sequence (DNA): TGTGCCAGTAGTAGTACTACTCGAGGCGAGCAGTACTTC. This encodes CASSSTTRGEQYF.

J is TRBJ2-7 and V is TRBV19; TRBD1 agrees at 8 bases. The CDR3 consists of 12 residues. With 9 bases clipped from V and 5 bases from J, the junction kept 6 bases outside the gene matches. CDR1 LNHDA and CDR2 SQIVND come from the germline V gene (reference sequence). The CDR3 nucleotides read TGTGCCAGACGGACAGGGTATGACGAGCAGTACTTC. Residues: CARRTGYDEQYF.

The chain links TRBV6-5 to TRBJ1-3; tentative D call: TRBD1 (5 bases). This CDR3 has 12 amino acids. V shed 6 bases and J shed 4 bases, with 7 bases lying between them. Germline CDR1 MNHEY, CDR2 SVGAGI. This CDR3 reads CASSRGGNTIYF. The CDR3 region has the DNA TGTGCCAGCAGCCGGGGGGGAAACACCATATATTTT.

The chain links TRBV19 to TRBJ1-1, with a weak D call TRBD1 (5 bases). The CDR3 totals 14 residues. CDR1 is LNHDA, CDR2 SQIVND, per germline (reference sequence). The ends were cut back, 3 bases at V and 1 base at J, with 9 bases in the middle. The DNA for the CDR3 is TGTGCCAGTAGTATCGGCAGGGCGAACACTGAAGCTTTCTTT. Its protein is CASSIGRANTEAFF.

CDR3 residues: CASSLTGTGVDYEQYF. CDR3 nucleotides: TGTGCCAGCAGTTTAACCGGGACAGGGGTTGACTACGAGCAGTACTTC. The chain has TRBV28 and TRBJ2-7, with 10 bases fitting TRBD1. V lost 2 bases and J lost 3; bases outside the gene matches: 7. There are 16 residues in the CDR3. Germline V gene lookup returns CDR1 MDHEN and CDR2 SYDVKM.

The chain recombines TRBV9 with TRBJ2-3; 9 bases line up with TRBD2. With V trimmed by 4 bases and J by 6 bases, 9 bases remained unmatched. Germline CDR1 SGDLS, CDR2 YYNGEE. The CDR3 has 15 residues. CDR3 coding DNA: TGTGCCAGCAGCCTAGGACTAGCGCCAGGGGATACGCAGTATTTT. This codes for CASSLGLAPGDTQYF.

The chain combines TRBV6-5 with TRBJ1-2; no firm D call. Germline CDR1 and CDR2: MNHEY and SVGAGI. This CDR3 comprises 14 residues. V lost 4 bases, J lost 4 bases, and 13 bases lay in between. CDR3: CASSSARVSYGYTF. For the CDR3, the DNA is TGTGCCAGCAGTTCGGCTCGGGTGAGCTATGGCTACACCTTC.

This chain joins TRBV6-1 and TRBJ1-2; tentative D call: TRBD1 (5 bases). In germline, CDR1 is MNHNS, CDR2 SASEGT. The ends were cut back, 2 bases at V and 3 bases at J, with 10 bases in the middle. The CDR3 totals 14 residues. In DNA, the CDR3 is TGTGCCAGCAGTGAATTCGGGGGGGACTATGGCTACACCTTC. Its protein is CASSEFGGDYGYTF.

The V and J genes are TRBV11-3 and TRBJ2-1; 10 bases map to TRBD2. Losses at the gene ends were 4 bases for V and 0 bases for J; bases not matched to a gene: 3. Germline V lookup: CDR1 SGHNT, CDR2 YENEEA. The CDR3 has 16 amino acids. The CDR3 nucleotides read TGTGCCAGCAGCTCCTCTAGCGGGAGCTCCTACAATGAGCAGTTCTTC. Residues: CASSSSSGSSYNEQFF.

The gene calls are TRBV30 and TRBJ1-3; 7 bases line up with TRBD1. V lost 0 bases and J lost 2; bases outside the gene matches: 1. The germline CDR1 and CDR2 sequences are GTSNPN and SVGIG (reference sequence). The CDR3 spans 14 residues. The CDR3 reads CAWSVGGAGNTIYF. The CDR3 nucleotides read TGTGCCTGGAGTGTAGGGGGCGCTGGAAACACCATATATTTT.

The rearrangement links TRBV7-9 to TRBJ2-7; D gene uncertain. Germline assignment: CDR1 SEHNR and CDR2 FQNEAQ (reference sequence). The CDR3 runs 13 residues. The V gene lost 3 bases and the J gene lost 9 bases, with 15 bases spanning the gap. This chain's CDR3 is CASSFRGALGQYF. The CDR3 DNA is TGTGCCAGCAGCTTCCGAGGAGCCCTCGGGCAGTACTTC.

The J gene is TRBJ2-1, the V gene TRBV28, with 10 bases matching TRBD2. There are 15 residues in the CDR3. The ends lost 6 bases at V and 6 bases at J; junction bases unmatched: 8. The germline V gene has CDR1 MDHEN and CDR2 SYDVKM. Written as DNA, the CDR3 is TGTGCCAGCAGACTCGTAGCGGGGGGATTCAATGAGCAGTTCTTC. Translation gives CASRLVAGGFNEQFF.

This chain connects TRBV11-3 to TRBJ2-5, with D hard to call. This CDR3 is 11 amino acids long. Germline loops: CDR1 SGHNT, CDR2 YENEEA. The germline V and J ends were trimmed by 8 bases and 5 bases, with 9 bases remaining between them. The CDR3 sequence is CASRSRETQYF. DNA for the CDR3: TGTGCCAGCCGTAGTCGGGAGACCCAGTACTTC.

The chain employs TRBV4-2 and TRBJ2-5; a possible D gene is TRBD1 (7 bases). The CDR3 extends over 15 amino acids. Germline loops: CDR1 LGHNA, CDR2 YNFKEQ. Between the trimmed V and J ends, which lost 1 base and 5 bases, there was a span of 14 bases. In DNA, the CDR3 is TGTGCCAGCAGCCAAGTGAAGGGGGCGGGGGAGACCCAGTACTTC. Translated: CASSQVKGAGETQYF.

V and J are TRBV7-9 and TRBJ2-3; 7 bases fit TRBD2. The germline V gene encodes CDR1 SEHNR and CDR2 FQNEAQ (reference sequence). Trimming at V came to 8 bases and at J to 3 bases, leaving 5 bases not matched to a gene. The CDR3 is 13 amino acids. CDR3 DNA sequence: TGTGCCAGCCGGGACGGGGGGACAGATACGCAGTATTTT. It is translated as CASRDGGTDTQYF.

This chain uses TRBV14 with TRBJ2-5; D is uncertain. CDR3 size: 14 residues. Germline V lookup: CDR1 SGHDN, CDR2 FVKESK. V dropped 2 bases and J dropped 5 bases, with 12 bases sitting between them. DNA for the CDR3: TGTGCCAGCAGCCAACCCGGGTCGAGGGAGACCCAGTACTTC. It yields the protein CASSQPGSRETQYF.

The V and J genes are TRBV4-2 and TRBJ1-2; D is perhaps TRBD1 (6 bases). Trimming cost V 3 bases and J 3 bases, with 14 bases left between them. Germline V CDR1 and CDR2: LGHNA, YNFKEQ. This CDR3 is built from 15 residues. CDR3 sequence: CASSQPPAGDYGYTF. CDR3 nucleotides: TGTGCCAGCAGCCAGCCCCCGGCAGGGGACTATGGCTACACCTTC.